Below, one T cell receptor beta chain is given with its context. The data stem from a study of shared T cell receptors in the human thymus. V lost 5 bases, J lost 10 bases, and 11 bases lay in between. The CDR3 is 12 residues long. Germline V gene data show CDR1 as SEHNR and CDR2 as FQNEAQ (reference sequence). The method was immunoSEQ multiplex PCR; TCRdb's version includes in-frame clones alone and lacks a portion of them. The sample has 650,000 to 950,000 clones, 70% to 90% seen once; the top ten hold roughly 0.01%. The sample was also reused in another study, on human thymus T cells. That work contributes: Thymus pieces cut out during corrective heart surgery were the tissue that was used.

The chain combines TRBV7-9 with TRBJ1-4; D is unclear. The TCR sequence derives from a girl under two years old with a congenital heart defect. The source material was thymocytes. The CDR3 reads CASSQDFGKLFF. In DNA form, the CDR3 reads TGTGCCAGCAGCCAAGACTTTGGAAAACTGTTTTTT.